This T cell receptor (beta chain) came from a study of CD8+ T cells in alopecia areata. For the study at large: Tofacitinib therapy took 6 to 18 months; 6 months off drug came after.

Extracted RNA was reverse transcribed, and the resulting cDNA served as sequencing template. Sequenced by immunoSEQ multiplex PCR; TCRdb stores in-frame clones only, minus some. In the table there are 150,000 to 200,000 clones, 65% to 75% of which are singletons. The CDR3 has 13 residues. This receptor was taken from a human donor with alopecia areata. The input for sequencing was CD8+ T cells sorted from blood, taken at week 0. The chain joins TRBV21-1 to TRBJ2-7. TRBV21-1 is termed a pseudogene. This chain's CDR3 is CASSWTPSYEQYF. The CDR3 DNA reads TGTGCCAGCAGCTGGACCCCCTCCTACGAGCAGTACTTC.